This TCR beta chain was identified in a study of response to subunit inactivated influenza vaccine (dated by TCRdb to 2016 to 2019). Concerning the study at large: To follow how T cells responded to a trivalent subunit inactivated influenza vaccine, the researchers relied on deep quantitative profiling of the T cell receptor repertoire.

In this sample, this clonotype turned up a few times. Its target antigen remains unknown. Base qualities are missing; no much larger clone stands one base away. Library preparation employed RT-PCR. The run used an Illumina HiSeq 2500. In-frame beta chains were kept once TCRdb had trimmed the public reads at Q25 with fastp and called clones with MiXCR. Here each entry gathers all rows of one CDR3 protein and keeps the most common genes and DNA. This sample gives hundreds of thousands of distinct CDR3 sequences in total; roughly 14% of them show up just once. 11% of the sample is held by the ten biggest clonotypes. What the authors observed across the whole study: The authors suggested that each seasonal influenza vaccination may recruit only a limited number of new T cells.

For CDR1 and CDR2, the germline V gene lists SNHLY and FYNNEI. The CDR3 measures 13 amino acids from cysteine to phenylalanine. The read is trimmed to its CDR3 DNA, 39 bases read in frame from base 1. V is cut by 0 bases and J by 9 bases, and the space between the germline ends is 11 bases. The receptor was derived from a man aged 50 to 60 who received an inactivated influenza vaccine. Donor details come from another sample of the same person, matched by shared clones. The V and J segments used are TRBV2 and TRBJ2-5; no confident D gene assignment can be made. Sequences were derived from PBMCs from blood, sampled roughly 13 days after vaccination. The bases are TGTGCCAGCAGTGAAGCCCCGACAAGCGCCCAGTACTTC. It is translated as CASSEAPTSAQYF.